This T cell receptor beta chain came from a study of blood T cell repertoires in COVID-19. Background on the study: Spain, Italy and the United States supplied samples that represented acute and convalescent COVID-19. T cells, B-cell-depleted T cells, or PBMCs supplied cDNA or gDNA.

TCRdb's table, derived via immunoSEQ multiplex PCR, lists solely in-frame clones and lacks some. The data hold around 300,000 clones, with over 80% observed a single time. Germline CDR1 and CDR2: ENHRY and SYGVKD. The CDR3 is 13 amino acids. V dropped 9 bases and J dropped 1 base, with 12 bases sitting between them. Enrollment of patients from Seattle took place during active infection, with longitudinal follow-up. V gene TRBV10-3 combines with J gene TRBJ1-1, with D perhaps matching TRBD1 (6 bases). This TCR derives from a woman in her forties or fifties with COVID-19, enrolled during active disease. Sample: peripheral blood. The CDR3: CAIRQVGNTEAFF. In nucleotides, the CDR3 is TGTGCCATAAGACAGGTGGGGAACACTGAAGCTTTCTTT.